The entry that follows covers one TCR beta chain sequence. Its target is not known. Generated by immunoSEQ multiplex PCR, the TCRdb table keeps only in-frame clones and is missing some. The sample has about 97,000 clones; 88% are singletons. This CDR3 is built from 16 residues. Trimming pared 1 base from V and 3 bases from J, leaving 13 bases between. Germline CDR1 and CDR2: MNHEY and SMNVEV (reference sequence). The data originate from a study of T cell responses to AZD1222 COVID-19 vaccine. Whole-study results and caveats: Reports indicate that nearly half of spike-specific TCRs are directed at unmutated variant regions. Across spike, vaccine-associated CD4 TCRs were found, dominant at 160-218 and 743-854. Spike-specific TCR breadth and depth grew following two AZD1222 doses.

The genes are TRBV27 and TRBJ1-5; no clear D. The input for sequencing was peripheral blood, taken on day 0 of AZD1222 vaccination. This receptor was obtained from an adult in good health. CDR3 sequence: CASSLFPGQSNQPQHF. Here the CDR3 DNA reads TGTGCCAGCAGTTTATTCCCTGGTCAGTCCAATCAGCCCCAGCATTTT.